The TCR beta chain described here comes from a study of shared clonotypes between healthy human individuals. Assay execution proceeded at the deep level. Sequencing used immunoSEQ multiplex PCR; TCRdb keeps in-frame clones, though not all of them. The sample holds millions of clones, about 92% seen once. V lost 1 base and J lost 3, with 18 bases in between. CDR1 and CDR2 (germline): LGHNT, FRNRAP. This CDR3 region has 17 residues. Naive CD8 isolation took CD45RO-negative cells positively selected for CCR7 and excluded terminally differentiated effector memory CD45RA+ cells. The V and J genes are TRBV12-5 and TRBJ1-2; the D gene is possibly TRBD1 (6 bases). Source material: naive CD8+ T cells from PBMCs. This TCR was recovered from a man aged 18 to 29 in good health. Some clones in this sample may be carry-over from other donors' samples. The DNA of the CDR3 is TGTGCTAGTGGTTTGGATCGAGTGGGGGGACAAGACTATGGCTACACCTTC. It encodes CASGLDRVGGQDYGYTF.